This T cell receptor beta chain is from a study of T-cell reconstitution after alpha-beta-depleted transplantation in children. Germline values: CDR1 KGHSH, CDR2 LQKENI. The CDR3 contains 14 residues. Germline trimming cut 1 base from V and 5 bases from J; bases unmatched to any gene: 3. The study, taken as a whole, reports: Surviving thymic progenitors and recipient T cells were the source of high TCRbeta diversity at day 60 in some patients.

Note on this clonotype: The antigen is not known.

TCRbeta library construction was performed incorporating unique molecular identifiers. MiXCR, applied by TCRdb to the PCR reads, yields one record per CDR3 protein. The table has some 840,000 distinct CDR3 sequences, approximately 15% seen once. The rearrangement joins TRBV18 to TRBJ2-7, with 9 bases matching TRBD2. The sequence derives from a male patient under 18 who had a stem cell transplant for acute lymphoblastic leukemia, so the T cells may come from the graft donor. Sequenced here: PBMCs, mostly from graft donor cells, sampled 360 days after TCRalphabeta/CD19-depleted stem cell transplant. CDR3 sequence reads: CASSPQAGGDEQYF. In nucleotides, the CDR3 is TGTGCCAGCTCACCACAGGCGGGAGGGGACGAGCAGTACTTC.